The clone carrying this TCR beta chain was counted a single time. These data belong to a study of blood T cell repertoires in COVID-19. Across the whole study: T cells, B-cell-depleted T cells, or PBMCs supplied cDNA or gDNA.

Germline CDR1 and CDR2: MNHEY and SVGAGI. The CDR3 is 13 residues long. V lost 8 bases and J lost 4, with 14 bases in between. Assay used: immunoSEQ multiplex PCR; TCRdb lists only in-frame clones, some missing. This repertoire shows about 40,000 clones, just under 85% found once; its top ten account for 2.6%. The chain couples TRBV6-5 to TRBJ1-1; D is possibly TRBD1 (5 bases). Sequencing was done on a sample of peripheral blood. This sequence was found in a woman aged 60 to 75 with acute or convalescent COVID-19. The CDR3, as DNA: TGTGCCAGCGTCGTGGGGGAGGGCACTGAAGCTTTCTTT. Translation gives CASVVGEGTEAFF.